Described below is a single T cell receptor (beta chain) sequence and its context. The sample belongs to a study of blood T cell repertoires in COVID-19. Study overall: Acute and convalescent COVID-19 specimens originated in the United States, Italy and Spain. From T cells, B-cell-depleted T cells, or PBMCs came the material, which was cDNA or gDNA.

Germline V gene sequence: CDR1 LNHDA, CDR2 SQIVND (reference sequence). The CDR3 totals 16 residues. Trimming cost V 4 bases and J 4 bases; bases outside gene matches: 8. Source study methods: Reference gene primer amplification gave nucleated cell count estimates. Sequencing was performed with immunoSEQ multiplex PCR; in TCRdb, only in-frame clones are kept and a portion is missing. V and J calls and clone size are as listed in that table; D and trimming were resolved from the DNA. Of tens of thousands of clones listed, approximately 85% are singletons. The V gene is TRBV19, the J gene TRBJ2-5, with 11 nucleotides matching TRBD2. The TCR was taken from a man older than 75 with acute or convalescent COVID-19. The sequencing sample was made of peripheral blood. The chain's CDR3 is CASSTTSGEGPETQYF. The CDR3 DNA follows: TGTGCCAGTAGTACGACTAGCGGGGAGGGCCCAGAGACCCAGTACTTC.